A single sample is the source of the 3 T cell receptor beta chains below, sequenced in a study of regulatory T cells in long-lasting Graves disease. Combining iRepertoire HTBI primers with Arm-PCR of CDR3 regions, the authors built TCR beta libraries. Each CDR3 protein gets one entry after TCRdb re-called the multiplex PCR reads with MiXCR. The sample shows 350,000 to 450,000 distinct CDR3 sequences, 15% of them seen only once. Noted time point: newly diagnosed GD, antithyroid drugs for less than 3 months. PBMC-extracted RNA yielded the TCR library. These data were also filed under a second study, of T cells in Graves' hyperthyroidism and ophthalmopathy.

The sample in question was peripheral blood mononuclear cells (PBMCs), obtained at new diagnosis, from a patient treated with antithyroid drugs. These receptors all stem from a woman aged 25 to 39 with Graves disease.

This clonotype was seen ten or more times. This chain joins TRBV5-5 and TRBJ1-4; TRBD1 agrees at 12 bases. This CDR3 region has 19 residues. After removal of 4 bases from V and 4 bases from J, the junction contained 14 bases not matched to a gene. Germline V gene data show CDR1 as SGHKS and CDR2 as YYEKEE (reference sequence). The CDR3 nucleotides read TGTGCCAGCAGCGTGATCTTCGGGACAGGGGGCGAAAGTAATGAAAAACTGTTTTTT. This sequence encodes CASSVIFGTGGESNEKLFF.

This clonotype was seen a handful of times. V is TRBV5-6 and J is TRBJ2-7; 7 nucleotides align to TRBD2. CDR3 length equals 15 residues. Germline V gene data show CDR1 as SGHDT and CDR2 as YYEEEE. Unmatched junction bases numbered 8, after V lost 3 bases and J lost 2 bases. For the CDR3, the DNA is TGTGCCAGCAGCTCCAGCGGGATTCGAGCCTACGAGCAGTACTTC. Protein product: CASSSSGIRAYEQYF.

This clonotype was recorded many times. The CDR3 region is CASSQTLANTEAFF. CDR3 sequence (DNA): TGTGCCAGCAGCCAGACTTTAGCGAACACTGAAGCTTTCTTT. The chain carries TRBV11-3 and TRBJ1-1; D remains ambiguous. With 5 bases removed from V and 1 base from J, the gap between germline ends came to 11 bases. Looked up from germline, CDR1 is SGHNT and CDR2 is YENEEA. The CDR3 totals 14 residues. Supplemented by reference TRBV11-3 and TRBJ1-1, the full variable domain reads EAGVVQSPRYKIIEKKQPVAFWCNPISGHNTLYWYLQNLGQGPELLIRYENEEAVDDSQLPKDRFSAERLKGVDSTLKIQPAELGDSAVYLCASSQTLANTEAFFGQGTRLTVV.